The rows below give T cell receptor beta chains drawn from one sample of a study of metastatic and nonmetastatic thyroid tumors. Via MiXCR, TCRdb re-called the PCR reads. The sample yields tens of thousands of clones, roughly an eighth seen once. Sequencing was carried out using tumor tissue. The receptors come from a female donor with papillary thyroid cancer or a benign thyroid nodule (not recorded which). Some clones in this sample may be carry-over from other donors' samples. Each CDR3 is given with its conserved first and last residue. The D gene is left open where the match is weak. Only part of the rows carry a size: once, few, many, or a class if the clone is expanded.

j_gene: TRBJ2-1; abundance: many; v_gene: TRBV6-2/TRBV6-3; d_gene: NA; CDR3aa: CASRRTLTSGVPIYNERFF; CDR3nt: TGTGCCAGCAGACGGACACTGACTAGTGGAGTACCTATTTACAATGAGCGGTTCTTC
j_gene: TRBJ2-7; abundance: NA; v_gene: TRBV5-4; d_gene: NA; CDR3aa: CASSGPRYEQYF; CDR3nt: TGTGCCAGCAGTGGGCCGCGTTACGAGCAGTACTTC
j_gene: TRBJ2-5; abundance: few; v_gene: TRBV19; d_gene: NA; CDR3aa: CASGAGEQETQYF; CDR3nt: TGTGCCAGTGGGGCAGGGGAGCAAGAGACCCAGTACTTC
j_gene: TRBJ2-5; abundance: many; v_gene: TRBV19; d_gene: NA; CDR3aa: CASRGMGAETQYF; CDR3nt: TGTGCCAGTAGGGGGATGGGGGCCGAGACCCAGTACTTC
j_gene: TRBJ2-1; abundance: large; v_gene: TRBV24-1; d_gene: TRBD1; CDR3aa: CATSDGDREVRDEQFF; CDR3nt: TGTGCCACCAGTGATGGGGACAGGGAAGTAAGGGATGAGCAGTTCTTC
j_gene: TRBJ1-3; abundance: many; v_gene: TRBV5-6; d_gene: NA; CDR3aa: CASSGRGSGNTIYF; CDR3nt: TGTGCCAGCAGCGGCAGGGGCTCTGGAAACACCATATATTTT
j_gene: TRBJ2-7; abundance: few; v_gene: TRBV12-3/TRBV12-4; d_gene: NA; CDR3aa: CASNPSWVGSSEQYF; CDR3nt: TGTGCCAGCAATCCCTCGTGGGTCGGGAGCAGCGAGCAGTACTTC
j_gene: TRBJ1-1; abundance: once; v_gene: TRBV20-1; d_gene: NA; CDR3aa: CSARVSVRGTEALF; CDR3nt: TGCAGTGCTAGAGTCAGCGTACGGGGGACTGAAGCTTTATTT
j_gene: TRBJ1-1; abundance: NA; v_gene: TRBV10-2; d_gene: NA; CDR3aa: CARSETNAETEAFF; CDR3nt: TGCGCCAGAAGTGAGACGAATGCCGAAACTGAAGCTTTCTTT
j_gene: TRBJ1-1; abundance: NA; v_gene: TRBV11-2; d_gene: NA; CDR3aa: CASSLSRSNTEAFF; CDR3nt: TGTGCCAGCAGCCTGTCACGGTCGAACACTGAAGCTTTCTTT
j_gene: TRBJ1-6; abundance: many; v_gene: TRBV9; d_gene: TRBD1; CDR3aa: CASSGYRTGENSPLHF; CDR3nt: TGTGCCAGCAGCGGGTATCGGACAGGGGAAAATTCACCCCTCCACTTT
j_gene: TRBJ2-1; abundance: many; v_gene: TRBV9; d_gene: NA; CDR3aa: CASSGPHDGDPYNEQFF; CDR3nt: TGTGCCAGCAGCGGGCCCCACGACGGGGACCCTTACAATGAGCAGTTCTTC
j_gene: TRBJ2-7; abundance: many; v_gene: TRBV7-2; d_gene: NA; CDR3aa: CASSLVSGTYEQYF; CDR3nt: TGTGCCAGCAGCTTAGTATCAGGAACCTACGAGCAGTACTTC
j_gene: TRBJ2-3; abundance: NA; v_gene: TRBV3-1; d_gene: NA; CDR3aa: CASSQGGSTDTQYF; CDR3nt: TGTGCCAGCAGCCAAGGGGGTAGCACAGATACACAGTATTTT
j_gene: TRBJ2-7; abundance: many; v_gene: TRBV16; d_gene: TRBD2; CDR3aa: CASSQSSGNPTYEQYF; CDR3nt: TGTGCCAGCAGCCAATCCAGCGGGAACCCGACCTACGAGCAGTACTTC
j_gene: TRBJ1-6; abundance: many; v_gene: TRBV28; d_gene: TRBD1; CDR3aa: CASTTVRQGHNSPLHF; CDR3nt: TGTGCCAGCACTACGGTCCGACAGGGACATAATTCACCCCTCCACTTT
j_gene: TRBJ2-2; abundance: many; v_gene: TRBV5-1; d_gene: NA; CDR3aa: CASGQLGTGELFF; CDR3nt: TGCGCCAGCGGCCAGTTGGGAACCGGGGAGCTGTTTTTT
j_gene: TRBJ2-7; abundance: few; v_gene: TRBV2; d_gene: TRBD2; CDR3aa: CASRFGLAVLEQYF; CDR3nt: TGTGCCAGCCGGTTCGGACTAGCGGTCCTAGAGCAGTACTTC
j_gene: TRBJ2-1; abundance: NA; v_gene: TRBV7-3; d_gene: TRBD2; CDR3aa: CASSLSTRGRLAVGNEQFF; CDR3nt: TGTGCCAGCAGCTTAAGTACCCGAGGCCGACTAGCTGTAGGCAACGAGCAGTTCTTC
j_gene: TRBJ1-3; abundance: many; v_gene: TRBV18; d_gene: NA; CDR3aa: CASSLQGGNTIYF; CDR3nt: TGTGCCAGCTCGCTACAGGGAGGAAACACCATATATTTT
j_gene: TRBJ2-2; abundance: many; v_gene: TRBV12-3/TRBV12-4; d_gene: TRBD2; CDR3aa: CASSVAGEDTGELFF; CDR3nt: TGTGCCAGCAGCGTAGCGGGAGAGGACACCGGGGAGCTGTTTTTT
j_gene: TRBJ2-7; abundance: many; v_gene: TRBV28; d_gene: TRBD1; CDR3aa: CASSLGTGVYEQYF; CDR3nt: TGTGCCAGCAGTTTAGGGACAGGGGTTTACGAGCAGTACTTC